This TCR beta chain was found in a study of regulatory T cells in long-lasting Graves disease. This clonotype was seen many times. Building of the TCR beta libraries involved iRepertoire HTBI primers and Arm-PCR of CDR3 regions. In TCRdb, the multiplex PCR reads were re-called with MiXCR into one record per CDR3 protein. Of 510,000 or so distinct CDR3 sequences listed, around 12% were seen once; the top ten hold about 8.9%. The time point was: newly diagnosed GD, antithyroid drugs for less than 3 months. The authors made the TCR library using RNA they extracted from PBMCs. The CDR3 length is 15 residues. V was pared by 3 bases and J by 3 bases, with 8 bases of the junction left unmatched. The same sample was also used in a study of T cells in Graves' hyperthyroidism and ophthalmopathy.

The receptor was derived from a woman in her twenties or thirties with Graves disease. Sequenced here: peripheral blood mononuclear cells (PBMCs), sampled at new diagnosis, from a patient treated with antithyroid drugs. This chain joins TRBV12-3 or TRBV12-4 and TRBJ2-7; 7 bases fit TRBD1. CDR3 DNA sequence: TGTGCCAGCAGTTTGCGAACGACAGGGCACTACGAGCAGTACTTC. Translated, it gives CASSLRTTGHYEQYF.